This is a list of T cell receptor beta chains from one sample in a study of T cell responses to AZD1222 COVID-19 vaccine. TCRdb keeps only in-frame clones here, not all; method: immunoSEQ multiplex PCR. The sample lists 120,000 to 150,000 clones; approximately 90% were seen once. Source: peripheral blood, taken 28 days after the second AZD1222 dose. The receptors were gathered from an adult who received the AZD1222 COVID-19 vaccine. Both conserved end residues are part of each CDR3. Each record gives: V gene, J gene, D gene, clone size, CDR3 protein, CDR3 DNA. The D gene is left open where the match is weak. Rows give clone size only sometimes, using once, few, many, or a class for an expanded clone.

v_call: TRBV7-9
j_call: TRBJ2-2
d_call: .
clone_size: .
cdr3_aa: CASSSVLRRGSRNTGELFF
cdr3_nt: TGTGCCAGCAGCTCGGTTCTCCGCCGGGGATCGCGAAACACCGGGGAGCTGTTTTTT

v_call: TRBV4-2
j_call: TRBJ1-2
d_call: .
clone_size: .
cdr3_aa: CASSQERLSNYGYTF
cdr3_nt: TGTGCCAGCAGCCAAGAAAGGCTCTCTAACTATGGCTACACCTTC

v_call: TRBV5-1
j_call: TRBJ1-2
d_call: TRBD1
clone_size: .
cdr3_aa: CASSLDRVTGYTF
cdr3_nt: TGCGCCAGCAGCTTAGACAGGGTAACTGGCTACACCTTC

v_call: TRBV3-1/TRBV3-2
j_call: TRBJ1-1
d_call: .
clone_size: .
cdr3_aa: CASSQQGTEAFF
cdr3_nt: TGTGCCAGCAGCCAACAGGGTACTGAAGCTTTCTTT

v_call: TRBV5-4
j_call: TRBJ2-3
d_call: .
clone_size: .
cdr3_aa: CASGLKGGTQYF
cdr3_nt: TGTGCCAGCGGACTAAAGGGGGGTACGCAGTATTTT

v_call: TRBV18
j_call: TRBJ1-1
d_call: TRBD1
clone_size: .
cdr3_aa: CASSRNPPGQKGTEAFF
cdr3_nt: TGTGCCAGCTCACGGAACCCCCCGGGACAGAAAGGTACTGAAGCTTTCTTT

v_call: TRBV6-5
j_call: TRBJ1-6
d_call: .
clone_size: .
cdr3_aa: CASSSGDLNSPLHF
cdr3_nt: TGTGCCAGCAGTTCCGGGGACCTAAATTCACCCCTCCACTTT

v_call: TRBV10-2
j_call: TRBJ1-2
d_call: .
clone_size: .
cdr3_aa: CASSESGIWGYTF
cdr3_nt: TGCGCCAGCAGTGAGTCTGGTATCTGGGGCTACACCTTC

v_call: TRBV27
j_call: TRBJ1-5
d_call: TRBD1
clone_size: .
cdr3_aa: CASSSGGQKDQPQHF
cdr3_nt: TGTGCCAGCAGTTCAGGGGGGCAGAAGGATCAGCCCCAGCATTTT

v_call: TRBV6-5
j_call: TRBJ1-2
d_call: TRBD1
clone_size: .
cdr3_aa: CASSDRGGYGYTF
cdr3_nt: TGTGCCAGCAGCGACAGGGGGGGCTATGGCTACACCTTC

v_call: TRBV5-4
j_call: TRBJ2-3
d_call: TRBD2
clone_size: few
cdr3_aa: CASSYERGNTQYF
cdr3_nt: TGTGCCAGCAGCTATGAGCGGGGCAATACGCAGTATTTT

v_call: TRBV21-1
j_call: TRBJ1-2
d_call: .
clone_size: .
cdr3_aa: CASSIRALFEHGYTF
cdr3_nt: TGTGCCAGCAGCATCCGGGCCCTCTTTGAGCATGGCTACACCTTC

v_call: TRBV3-1/TRBV3-2
j_call: TRBJ2-1
d_call: .
clone_size: .
cdr3_aa: CASSQESVPYNEQFF
cdr3_nt: TGTGCCAGCAGCCAAGAATCCGTTCCTTACAATGAGCAGTTCTTC

v_call: TRBV21-1
j_call: TRBJ1-5
d_call: .
clone_size: .
cdr3_aa: CASSKEKDRGYYSNQPQHF
cdr3_nt: TGTGCCAGCAGCAAAGAGAAGGACAGAGGTTATTATAGCAATCAGCCCCAGCATTTT

v_call: TRBV3-1/TRBV3-2
j_call: TRBJ2-5
d_call: .
clone_size: .
cdr3_aa: CASSQGGFREYQETQYF
cdr3_nt: TGTGCCAGCAGCCAAGGAGGTTTCAGGGAGTACCAAGAGACCCAGTACTTC

v_call: TRBV19
j_call: TRBJ2-3
d_call: TRBD1
clone_size: .
cdr3_aa: CATTGQGTDTQYF
cdr3_nt: TGTGCCACTACGGGACAGGGTACAGATACGCAGTATTTT

v_call: TRBV19
j_call: TRBJ1-1
d_call: .
clone_size: .
cdr3_aa: CASSTLQGIGVMNTEAFF
cdr3_nt: TGTGCCAGTAGTACCCTCCAGGGGATCGGAGTAATGAACACTGAAGCTTTCTTT

v_call: TRBV19
j_call: TRBJ1-2
d_call: TRBD1
clone_size: .
cdr3_aa: CASSSHRGLNYGYTF
cdr3_nt: TGTGCCAGTAGTTCTCACAGGGGGCTAAACTATGGCTACACCTTC

v_call: TRBV7-3
j_call: TRBJ2-7
d_call: .
clone_size: .
cdr3_aa: CASSLKDGTYEQYF
cdr3_nt: TGTGCCAGCAGCCTGAAGGACGGGACCTACGAGCAGTACTTC

v_call: TRBV6-2/TRBV6-3
j_call: TRBJ2-3
d_call: TRBD2
clone_size: .
cdr3_aa: CASSSGGAPTDTQYF
cdr3_nt: TGTGCCAGCAGCTCCGGGGGGGCCCCGACAGATACGCAGTATTTT

v_call: TRBV6-5
j_call: TRBJ1-2
d_call: TRBD1
clone_size: once
cdr3_aa: CASSLGQVGSYGYTF
cdr3_nt: TGTGCCAGCAGCCTAGGACAGGTGGGGAGCTATGGCTACACCTTC

v_call: TRBV4-2
j_call: TRBJ1-3
d_call: .
clone_size: once
cdr3_aa: CASSQESGSGNTIYF
cdr3_nt: TGTGCCAGCAGCCAAGAATCCGGTTCTGGAAACACCATATATTTT